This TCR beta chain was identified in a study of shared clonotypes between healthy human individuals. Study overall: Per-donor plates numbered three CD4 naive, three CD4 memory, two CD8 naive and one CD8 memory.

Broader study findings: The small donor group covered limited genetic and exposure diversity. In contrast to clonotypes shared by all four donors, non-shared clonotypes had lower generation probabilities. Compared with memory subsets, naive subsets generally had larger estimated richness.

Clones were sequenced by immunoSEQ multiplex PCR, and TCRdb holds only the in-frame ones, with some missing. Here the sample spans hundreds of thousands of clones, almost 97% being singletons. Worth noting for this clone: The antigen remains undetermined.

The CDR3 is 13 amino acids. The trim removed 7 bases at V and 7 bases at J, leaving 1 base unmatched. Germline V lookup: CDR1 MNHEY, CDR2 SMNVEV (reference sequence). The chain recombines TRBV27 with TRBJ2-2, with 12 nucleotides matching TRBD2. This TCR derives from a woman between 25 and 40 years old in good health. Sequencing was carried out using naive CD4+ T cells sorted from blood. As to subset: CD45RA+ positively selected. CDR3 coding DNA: TGTGCCAGCAAGACTAGCGGGGGCGGGGAGCTGTTTTTT. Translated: CASKTSGGGELFF.